This T cell receptor (beta chain) was recorded in a study of blood T cell repertoires in COVID-19. Background on the study: Collection of acute and convalescent COVID-19 samples took place in the United States, Italy and Spain. PBMCs, B-cell-depleted T cells, or T cells were the source of the cDNA or gDNA that made up the material.

V was cut by 3 bases and J by 2 bases, with 15 bases left in between. The CDR3 runs to 16 residues. The germline V gene encodes CDR1 KGHSH and CDR2 LQKENI. In the original analysis: Reference gene primers were amplified, and this amplification served to estimate nucleated cell counts. Clones were sequenced by immunoSEQ multiplex PCR, and TCRdb holds only the in-frame ones, with some missing. V, J and clone size derive from that table, while D and trimming were established from the DNA sequence. The sample comprises 40,000 to 45,000 clones, around 89% of which are singletons, and roughly 6.2% rests with the top ten.

The J gene is TRBJ2-3, the V gene TRBV18, with TRBD1 as a possible D gene (7 bases). The TCR sequence derives from a human donor in a cohort sampled during active COVID-19. Sequencing was done on a sample of peripheral blood. In DNA form, the CDR3 reads TGTGCCAGCTCACCGCAGAGGGGGCGGGACACAGATACGCAGTATTTT. It encodes CASSPQRGRDTDTQYF.